The next 24 T cell receptor beta chains were all read from a single sample in a study of blood T cell repertoires in COVID-19. Profiled with immunoSEQ multiplex PCR; TCRdb holds only in-frame clones, not every one. Here the sample spans about 46,000 clones, 80% to 90% being singletons. Sequencing was carried out using peripheral blood. The receptors come from a woman over 75 with COVID-19, enrolled during active disease.

V is TRBV11-2 and J is TRBJ1-2; D gene uncertain. Trimming removed 5 bases from V and 6 bases from J, with 13 bases in between. The CDR3 has 13 amino acids. The V gene's germline CDR1 is SGHAT and CDR2 FQNNGV. CDR3: CASSRRLTDGYTF. In nucleotides, the CDR3 is TGTGCCAGCAGCAGGAGGCTTACCGATGGCTACACCTTC.

The V and J genes are TRBV7-5 and TRBJ1-6; the D segment call TRBD1 is taken from the table without a DNA check. TRBV7-5 is tagged as a pseudogene. The CDR3 sequence is 16 residues long. The CDR3 nucleotides read TGTGTCAGAAGCTTAGTTCCGGACAGGCCTAATTCACCCCTCCACTTT. This translates into CVRSLVPDRPNSPLHF.

The V call is TRBV5-6, the J call TRBJ1-5; no clear D gene. This CDR3 region has 14 residues. Trimming removed 4 bases from V and 4 bases from J, with 12 bases in between. CDR1 is SGHDT and CDR2 is YYEEEE in the germline V gene. The CDR3 DNA sequence: TGTGCCAGCAGCCTCGTAGAGGAGAATCAGCCCCAGCATTTT. Protein sequence: CASSLVEENQPQHF.

CDR3 DNA: TGTGCCAGCTCACCGGTCCAGGGTATGAACACTGAAGCTTTCTTT. It codes for CASSPVQGMNTEAFF. This chain connects TRBV18 to TRBJ1-1, with D maybe TRBD1 (5 bases). The germline V gene has CDR1 KGHSH and CDR2 LQKENI. The CDR3 is 15 amino acids. The V and J ends lost 3 bases and 0 bases respectively, with 11 bases between them.

V usage is TRBV3-1 (or the pseudogene TRBV3-2) and J usage is TRBJ2-3, with D possibly being TRBD2 (5 bases). The CDR3 covers 12 residues. Germline V CDR1 and CDR2: LGHDT, YNNKEL (reference sequence). V lost 4 bases and J lost 4, with 6 bases in between. CDR3 region: CASSRGSDTQYF. CDR3 DNA: TGTGCCAGCAGCCGAGGGTCAGATACGCAGTATTTT.

The chain has TRBV18 and TRBJ2-1; 7 bases match TRBD2. The CDR3 totals 16 residues. Trimming cost V 4 bases and J 6 bases; bases outside gene matches: 12. Germline V gene lookup returns CDR1 KGHSH and CDR2 LQKENI. For the CDR3, the DNA is TGTGCCAGCTCACATTGGGCGGGAGCCCTCCCCAATGAGCAGTTCTTC. Translation gives CASSHWAGALPNEQFF.

The chain combines TRBV6-5 with TRBJ1-1, with D possibly matching TRBD1 (6 bases). The CDR3 spans 14 residues. In germline, CDR1 is MNHEY, CDR2 SVGAGI. Trimming cost V 7 bases and J 0 bases, with 12 bases left between them. Here the CDR3 DNA reads TGTGCCAGCAAGCAGGGGACGCTGAACACTGAAGCTTTCTTT. Encoded protein: CASKQGTLNTEAFF.

The chain couples TRBV9 to TRBJ2-5; D uncertain. The V gene lost 3 bases and the J gene lost 4 bases, with 13 bases spanning the gap. The CDR3 spans 14 residues. CDR1 and CDR2 (germline): SGDLS, YYNGEE. The CDR3 spells CASSGDGPGETQYF. CDR3 DNA sequence: TGTGCCAGCAGCGGCGACGGTCCGGGAGAGACCCAGTACTTC.

The chain links TRBV15 to TRBJ2-7, with TRBD2 as a possible D gene (6 bases). V was trimmed by 0 bases and J by 2 bases, leaving 11 bases between them. In germline, CDR1 is LNHNV, CDR2 YYDKDF (reference sequence). CDR3 length: 15 amino acids. As DNA, the CDR3 is TGTGCCACCAGCAGAGAGGCGGAGGGACCCTACGAGCAGTACTTC. It specifies CATSREAEGPYEQYF. Drawing the rest from reference TRBV15 and TRBJ2-7, the complete variable domain is DAMVIQNPRYQVTQFGKPVTLSCSQTLNHNVMYWYQQKSSQAPKLLFHYYDKDFNNEADTPDNFQSRRPNTSFCFLDIRSPGLGDTAMYLCATSREAEGPYEQYFGPGTRLTVT.

This clone has ten or more counts. This chain uses TRBV24-1 with TRBJ2-1; 7 bases line up with TRBD1. The CDR3 totals 17 residues. The ends lost 3 bases at V and 0 bases at J; junction bases unmatched: 7. Germline lookup yields CDR1 KGHDR and CDR2 SFDVKD. The CDR3 spells CATSDTQGFSSYNEQFF. DNA of the CDR3: TGTGCCACCAGTGATACACAGGGGTTTTCCTCCTACAATGAGCAGTTCTTC.

The J gene is TRBJ1-1, the V gene TRBV5-1; the D gene is possibly TRBD1 (5 bases). Germline lookup yields CDR1 SGHRS and CDR2 YFSETQ. CDR3 size: 14 residues. Trimming removed 2 bases from V and 5 bases from J, with 13 bases in between. CDR3 sequence: CASSFRVLGTEAFF. For the CDR3, the DNA is TGCGCCAGCAGCTTCAGGGTCCTTGGGACTGAAGCTTTCTTT.

The chain employs TRBV2 and TRBJ2-7; D gene ambiguous. The CDR3 is 12 amino acids. The germline V gene has CDR1 SNHLY and CDR2 FYNNEI. With 3 bases removed from V and 7 bases from J, the gap between germline ends came to 10 bases. CDR3 loop: CASSDRSNEQYF. The CDR3 DNA sequence: TGTGCCAGCAGTGATCGATCTAATGAGCAGTACTTC.

The chain links TRBV5-6 to TRBJ2-7; TRBD1 aligns across 7 bases. Per the germline V gene, CDR1 is SGHDT and CDR2 is YYEEEE. The trim removed 4 bases at V and 6 bases at J, leaving 13 bases unmatched. The CDR3 is 15 residues long. CDR3 sequence: CASSRGTASFSEQYF. In DNA, the CDR3 is TGTGCCAGCAGCCGTGGGACAGCGTCTTTCAGCGAGCAGTACTTC.

The chain employs TRBV7-2 and TRBJ1-5; 7 bases are a match to TRBD1. Germline-derived CDR1 and CDR2 are SGHTA and FQGNSA. V lost 1 base and J lost 6; bases outside the gene matches: 3. This CDR3 spans 14 amino acids. The CDR3 region is CASSLGQGVQPQHF. The CDR3 DNA sequence: TGTGCCAGCAGCTTAGGGCAGGGGGTTCAGCCCCAGCATTTT. Drawing the rest from reference TRBV7-2 and TRBJ1-5, the complete variable domain is GAGVSQSPSNKVTEKGKDVELRCDPISGHTALYWYRQSLGQGLEFLIYFQGNSAPDKSGLPSDRFSAERTGGSVSTLTIQRTQQEDSAVYLCASSLGQGVQPQHFGDGTRLSIL.

For this clone: Germline and junction disagree at one end, which may indicate a read error. The V and J genes are TRBV7-2 and TRBJ2-7; D perhaps matches TRBD2 (5 bases). The CDR3 runs 14 residues. Germline V gene data show CDR1 as SGHTA and CDR2 as FQGNSA. The CDR3 spells CASSVATLPWEQYF. The CDR3 DNA is TGTGCCAGCAGCGTAGCGACACTCCCCTGGGAGCAGTACTTC.

The V gene is TRBV4-2, the J gene TRBJ2-1, with 9 bases matching TRBD2. Germline V gene lookup returns CDR1 LGHNA and CDR2 YNFKEQ. Trimming cost V 7 bases and J 1 base; bases outside gene matches: 2. The CDR3 extends over 14 amino acids. The CDR3 DNA follows: TGTGCCAGCACCGCGGGGGGGTCCTACAATGAGCAGTTCTTC. It encodes CASTAGGSYNEQFF.

The V call is TRBV9, the J call TRBJ2-3, with 8 bases lining up with TRBD2. The germline V gene has CDR1 SGDLS and CDR2 YYNGEE. The CDR3 is 16 amino acids. Trimming cost V 4 bases and J 1 base; bases outside gene matches: 8. The CDR3 reads CASSPRGSGGTDTQYF. DNA of the CDR3: TGTGCCAGCAGCCCCCGGGGTAGCGGGGGCACAGATACGCAGTATTTT.

The chain is built from TRBV27 and TRBJ2-1, with 9 bases that match TRBD1. This CDR3 spans 14 amino acids. Per germline, CDR1 MNHEY and CDR2 SMNVEV (reference sequence). The junction had 12 bases not matched to a gene; V was cut back by 8 bases and J by 10 bases. CDR3 sequence reads: CASLATGGPPEQFF. The CDR3 nucleotides read TGTGCCAGCTTGGCCACAGGGGGCCCCCCGGAGCAGTTCTTC.

The chain links TRBV4-1 to TRBJ2-1, with 9 bases aligning to TRBD1. The germline V gene has CDR1 MGHRA and CDR2 YSYEKL. CDR3 length equals 15 residues. Trimming took 2 bases from V and 5 from J; bases not matched to a gene: 4. DNA of the CDR3: TGCGCCAGCAGCCAACATGGACAGGGGAACAATGAGCAGTTCTTC. Translating it yields CASSQHGQGNNEQFF.

This chain joins TRBV21-1 and TRBJ2-7; the D call TRBD1 from the table was never checked on the DNA. TRBV21-1 is recorded as a pseudogene. The CDR3 is 14 residues long. The CDR3 DNA reads as TGTGCCAGCAGCTTCCGGACAGGAACCTACGAGCAGTACTTC. It yields the protein CASSFRTGTYEQYF.

The CDR3 spells CSASLAGVGNEQFF. As DNA, the CDR3 is TGCAGTGCGAGTCTTGCGGGAGTGGGCAATGAGCAGTTCTTC. The chain carries TRBV20-1 and TRBJ2-1; TRBD2 aligns across 7 bases. The CDR3 totals 14 residues. Per germline, CDR1 DFQATT and CDR2 SNEGSKA (reference sequence). V was pared by 6 bases and J by 6 bases, with 11 bases of the junction left unmatched.

CDR3 amino acids: CASSLGLTSGGADTQYF. Written as DNA, the CDR3 is TGTGCCAGCAGCTTAGGGTTGACTAGCGGGGGGGCAGATACGCAGTATTTT. The chain joins TRBV7-6 to TRBJ2-3; TRBD2 matches at 14 bases. CDR1 is SGHVS and CDR2 is FNYEAQ in the germline V gene. The CDR3 is 17 residues long. V shed 1 base, J shed 4 bases, and the junction held 4 bases outside the gene matches. The entire variable domain, with the rest obtained from reference TRBV7-6 and TRBJ2-3, is as follows: GAGVSQSPRYKVTKRGQDVALRCDPISGHVSLYWYRQALGQGPEFLTYFNYEAQQDKSGLPNDRFSAERPEGSISTLTIQRTEQRDSAMYRCASSLGLTSGGADTQYFGPGTRLTVL.

This clone was recorded a few times. The genes are TRBV7-2 and TRBJ1-2; a weak D match, TRBD1 (6 bases). Germline CDR1 reads SGHTA; CDR2 reads FQGNSA. V lost 5 bases and J lost 0, with 13 bases in between. The CDR3 is made up of 15 amino acids. CDR3 nucleotides: TGTGCCAGCAGCACCCGGACAGCCGCTAACTATGGCTACACCTTC. Protein product: CASSTRTAANYGYTF.

V usage is TRBV19 and J usage is TRBJ2-2; the match to TRBD1 covers 8 bases. This CDR3 contains 16 residues. After removal of 3 bases from V and 2 bases from J, the junction contained 5 bases not matched to a gene. In germline, CDR1 is LNHDA, CDR2 SQIVND (reference sequence). The CDR3 DNA is TGTGCCAGTAGTATTCGGACAGGGATAAACACCGGGGAGCTGTTTTTT. It is translated as CASSIRTGINTGELFF.